The clone carrying this TCR beta chain appeared once. The antigen remains undetermined. Assay: immunoSEQ multiplex PCR; the TCRdb copy retains only in-frame clones and omits some. Here the sample spans around 100,000 clones, approximately 81% being singletons. Germline lookup yields CDR1 SQVTM and CDR2 ANQGSEA. The CDR3 is 15 amino acids. V lost 4 bases to trimming and J lost 7 bases; unmatched junction nucleotides: 12. The sample belongs to a study of Ad26.COV2.S vaccination and SARS-CoV-2 variants. Study-wide results and limits: The breadth of spike-specific CD8+ and CD4+ T cell responses after vaccination was reportedly substantial. Vaccine and placebo recipients had comparable breadth of non-spike TCRs. From the TCR breadth and depth analyses, total T cell responses may have been underestimated. People given the vaccine had a wider spike-specific TCR breadth than placebo recipients did.

The source was peripheral blood, collected after recovery from COVID-19. This TCR was recovered from a human donor who had recovered from COVID-19. The chain is built from TRBV29-1 and TRBJ1-5; 8 nucleotides line up with TRBD1. The CDR3 DNA is TGCAGCGTTGGGGATAACGCAGGGGGCTCGCAGCCCCAGCATTTT. This translates into CSVGDNAGGSQPQHF.